The T cell receptor (beta chain) under discussion was sequenced for a study of Ad26.COV2.S vaccination and SARS-CoV-2 variants. Study results and caveats: TCR breadth and depth estimates may have understated total T cell responses. Greater spike-specific TCR breadth was seen in vaccine recipients than in placebo recipients. Reported findings describe substantial breadth in spike-specific CD8+ and CD4+ T cell responses following vaccination. Vaccine recipients and placebo recipients showed similar non-spike TCR breadth.

Remarks on this clone: The antigen is not known.

TCRdb's copy holds only in-frame clones and misses some; the assay was immunoSEQ multiplex PCR. The repertoire has under 150,000 clones, more than 80% of them found once; the top ten carry 5%. CDR3 length: 13 amino acids. Deletions cut 2 bases from V and 7 bases from J, with 11 bases between. Germline V gene lookup returns CDR1 MNHEY and CDR2 SVGAGI. The material was peripheral blood, obtained after recovery from COVID-19. The rearrangement uses TRBV6-5 and TRBJ1-2; D is undetermined. This TCR derives from a human donor who had recovered from COVID-19. The chain's CDR3 is CASSYAYGLGYTF. The CDR3 DNA is TGTGCCAGCAGTTACGCCTACGGGCTTGGCTACACCTTC.